This paragraph covers one T cell receptor beta chain sequence. Germline loops: CDR1 GTSNPN, CDR2 SVGIG (reference sequence). The CDR3 spans 14 residues. Trimming cost V 6 bases and J 4 bases; bases outside gene matches: 8. This entry belongs to a study of blood T cell repertoires in COVID-19. Authors' methods: How many nucleated cells were present was estimated from reference gene primer amplification. Sequenced by immunoSEQ multiplex PCR; TCRdb stores in-frame clones only, minus some. Clonal size and the V and J genes are those of that table, whereas D and trimming came from the DNA. The data contain some 74,000 clones, just over 90% of them singletons.

Sequencing input: peripheral blood. The rearrangement links TRBV30 to TRBJ1-2, with 10 bases fitting TRBD1. The receptor was derived from a man between 50 and 59 years old with COVID-19, enrolled during active disease. The CDR3 reads CACTLGQGVYGYTF. CDR3 nucleotide sequence: TGTGCCTGCACCCTCGGACAGGGGGTCTATGGCTACACCTTC.